A single sample gave rise to the 3 T cell receptor beta chains below, sequenced in a study of cytomegalovirus exposure and HLA in healthy donors. The PCR used 60 Vbeta and 13 Jbeta primers. Repertoires were generated with immunoSEQ multiplex PCR, while TCRdb's copy carries only in-frame clones and drops some. The repertoire consists of about 190,000 clones, with about nine tenths occurring once and the leading ten covering around 1.2%. The sequenced material came from PBMCs. These receptors all stem from a man aged 25 to 40 in good health and CMV-seronegative.

A few counts support this clone. The V call is TRBV1, the J call TRBJ2-1; the table's D gene call, TRBD2, was not cross checked with the DNA. TRBV1 has pseudogene status. The CDR3 extends over 17 amino acids. CDR3 bases: TGCACCAGCAGCCCTCCCACTGCCCCCCGCTCCTACAATGAGCAGTTCTTC. Protein product: CTSSPPTAPRSYNEQFF.

V usage is TRBV19 and J usage is TRBJ2-3; D is unclear. CDR3 length: 13 residues. V was pared by 4 bases and J by 0 bases, with 5 bases between. Germline V lookup: CDR1 LNHDA, CDR2 SQIVND (reference sequence). This chain's CDR3 is CASSRASTDTQYF. The DNA for the CDR3 is TGTGCCAGTAGTAGAGCTAGCACAGATACGCAGTATTTT. The variable domain in full, completed from reference TRBV19 and TRBJ2-3, reads DGGITQSPKYLFRKEGQNVTLSCEQNLNHDAMYWYRQDPGQGLRLIYYSQIVNDFQKGDIAEGYSVSREKKESFPLTVTSAQKNPTAFYLCASSRASTDTQYFGPGTRLTVL.

In DNA form, the CDR3 reads TGTGCCAGCAGCCCACTAGCGGGGTGGAATGAGCAGTTCTTC. It translates to CASSPLAGWNEQFF. The chain uses TRBV2 and TRBJ2-1; 10 bases agree with TRBD2. This CDR3 is 14 amino acids long. Trimming took 6 bases from V and 7 from J; bases not matched to a gene: 6. Looked up from germline, CDR1 is SNHLY and CDR2 is FYNNEI.